A selection of T cell receptor beta chains follows, all from one sample in a study of prognosis after radiotherapy for stage I lung cancer. Each CDR3 protein is one row after TCRdb ran MiXCR on the multiplex PCR reads. The sample lists about 31,000 distinct CDR3 sequences, roughly 40% occurring once. The sequences come from PBMCs, collected before or after stereotactic body radiation therapy (not recorded which). These TCRs come from a donor of 50 years or more with non-small cell lung cancer. Each CDR3 is given with its conserved first and last residue. Each record gives: clone size, V gene, J gene, D gene, CDR3 DNA, CDR3 protein. A D gene is named only where the DNA matches it firmly. Expanded clones are given a class, and other clones once, few, many or no size at all.

.	TRBV11-3	TRBJ2-2	.	TGTGCCAGCAGCTTATACAGTACGAACACCGGGGAGCTGTTTTTT	CASSLYSTNTGELFF
.	TRBV6-1	TRBJ2-2	TRBD1	TGTGCCGGGAGGGGGACAGGGAGCACCGGGGAGCTGTTTTTT	CAGRGTGSTGELFF
.	TRBV6-2/TRBV6-3	TRBJ2-1	TRBD2	TGTGCCAGCAGACTAGGGACTAGCGGGTCTTACAATGAGCAGTTCTTC	CASRLGTSGSYNEQFF
.	TRBV5-1	TRBJ1-4	TRBD1	TGCGCCAGCAGCCCAAGGACAGGGGATGAAAAACTGTTTTTT	CASSPRTGDEKLFF
.	TRBV30	TRBJ1-5	.	TGTGCCTGGAGTACAAGGTATAGCAATCAGCCCCAGCATTTT	CAWSTRYSNQPQHF
many	TRBV12-3/TRBV12-4	TRBJ1-1	.	TGTGCCAGCAGTTCCACTCAGGGGAGAAGCACTGAAGCTTTCTTT	CASSSTQGRSTEAFF
.	TRBV11-3	TRBJ1-4	.	TGTGCCAGCAGCACACAAGGGAGGTATAATGAAAAACTGTTTTTT	CASSTQGRYNEKLFF
.	TRBV7-8	TRBJ2-7	.	TGTGCCAGCAGCTTATGTGTCACGGGGAACGAGCAGTACTTC	CASSLCVTGNEQYF
many	TRBV6-2/TRBV6-3	TRBJ1-5	.	TGTGCCAGCAGACCTTATGTAGGGGTCGGTAGCAATCAGCCCCAGCATTTT	CASRPYVGVGSNQPQHF
many	TRBV25-1	TRBJ2-2	.	TGTGCCAGCAGTGAAGGATACAGGGACACCGGGGAGCTGTTTTTT	CASSEGYRDTGELFF
.	TRBV28	TRBJ2-7	TRBD1	TGTGCCAGAAGTCTGGTGACAGGGGGCCGCGAGCAGTACTTC	CARSLVTGGREQYF
.	TRBV19	TRBJ1-1	TRBD1	TGTGCCAGTAGTGTGAGGACAGGGTTAGTGAACACTGAAGCTTTCTTT	CASSVRTGLVNTEAFF
.	TRBV15	TRBJ1-3	.	TGTGCCACCAGCGGAACGACAGGAAACACCATATATTTT	CATSGTTGNTIYF
.	TRBV4-2	TRBJ2-3	.	TGTGTCAGCAGCTACAGGACTGGCAGCACAGATACGCAGTATTTT	CVSSYRTGSTDTQYF
many	TRBV19	TRBJ2-2	.	TGTGCCAGTAGTCCAAGACAGAGGACGAACACCGGGGAGCTGTTTTTT	CASSPRQRTNTGELFF
many	TRBV29-1	TRBJ2-7	.	TGCAGCGTCACGGGGCTCAACGAGCAGTACTTC	CSVTGLNEQYF
.	TRBV11-2	TRBJ2-2	TRBD1	TGTGCCAGCAGCCGATTCCGGAGGACAGGGAACACCGGGGAGCTGTTTTTT	CASSRFRRTGNTGELFF
many	TRBV20-1	TRBJ2-5	.	TGCAGTGCTAGCCGGCCTCGCGGCAGGGAAGAGACCCAGTACTTC	CSASRPRGREETQYF
many	TRBV2	TRBJ1-6	.	TGTGCCAGCAGTCGACTGGCCCCCAGGGAATCACCCCTCCACTTT	CASSRLAPRESPLHF
many	TRBV13	TRBJ2-7	.	TGTGCCAGCAGCCCCCCGGGTGGTTACGAGCAGTACTTC	CASSPPGGYEQYF
many	TRBV3-1	TRBJ2-3	TRBD2	TGTGCCAGCAGCCATTGGACTAGCGGGATAAGCACAGATACGCAGTATTTT	CASSHWTSGISTDTQYF
.	TRBV11-1	TRBJ2-1	.	TGTGCCAGCAGCTCGCTGGGGGTGAGGGATGAGCAGTTCTTC	CASSSLGVRDEQFF
many	TRBV20-1	TRBJ2-1	TRBD1	TGCAGTACACACCGGGACAGTGTTCTCAATGAGCAGTTCTTC	CSTHRDSVLNEQFF
medium-sized	TRBV20-1	TRBJ1-6	.	TGCAGTGCTAGAGGACAGCTCTATAATTCACCCCTCCACTTT	CSARGQLYNSPLHF
many	TRBV5-1	TRBJ2-5	TRBD2	TGCGCCAGCAGCTCTAGTGGACTAGCCGAGACCCAGTACTTC	CASSSSGLAETQYF
.	TRBV20-1	TRBJ2-7	TRBD2	TGCAGTGCTAGAAGGACTAGCTACGAGCAGTACTTC	CSARRTSYEQYF
many	TRBV19	TRBJ1-1	.	TGTGCCAGTAGTAGGGGACGGGGGATGAACACTGAAGCTTTCTTT	CASSRGRGMNTEAFF
many	TRBV6-1	TRBJ1-1	.	TGTGCCAGCAGCAGGACCTGGGGGGTGAACACTGAAGCTTTCTTT	CASSRTWGVNTEAFF